This TCR beta chain was profiled in a study of blood T cell repertoires in COVID-19. About the research overall: Italy, Spain and the United States were the sources of the convalescent and acute COVID-19 samples. T cells, B-cell-depleted T cells, or PBMCs provided the cDNA or gDNA that served as material.

Source study methods: The assay estimated nucleated cells by amplifying reference gene primers. Method: immunoSEQ multiplex PCR; TCRdb's copy keeps in-frame clones and lacks some. That table supplies the V and J calls and clone size; D and trimming were determined from the DNA. The profile shows more than 35,000 clones, 79% of them singletons. The length of the CDR3 is 15 residues. V lost 6 bases, J lost 3 bases, and 13 bases stayed unmatched. Germline loops: CDR1 SQVTM, CDR2 ANQGSEA. This clone appeared a few times. The specimen sequenced was peripheral blood. This chain uses TRBV29-1 with TRBJ1-2, with 7 bases aligning to TRBD1. The sequence derives from a man in his 70s with acute or convalescent COVID-19. The CDR3 reads CSVDRAAGGDYGYTF. Here the CDR3 DNA reads TGCAGCGTCGATAGGGCCGCAGGGGGTGACTATGGCTACACCTTC.